This entry concerns a single T cell receptor (beta chain). With a much larger clone just one base away, this may be a read error. Using its own MiXCR run on the reads, TCRdb lists one record per CDR3 protein. This sample yields about 250,000 distinct CDR3 sequences, of which 15% to 20% are seen a single time; around 47% belongs to the top ten. Germline-derived CDR1 and CDR2 are MNHEY and SVGAGI. The CDR3 sequence is 18 residues long. Trimming took 0 bases from V and 2 from J; bases not matched to a gene: 12. These data originate in a study of T cell repertoires in cytomegalovirus infection. As for the study in general: Public TCR beta signatures were indicative of both CMV infection and a matching HLA type.

Specimen: CD8+ T cells from PBMCs. The source is a human donor in good health (CMV status not recorded). Some clones in this sample may be carry-over from other donors' samples. The V call is TRBV6-5, the J call TRBJ2-7; 8 bases are a match to TRBD2. DNA for the CDR3: TGTGCCAGCAGTTACTCCTTCCCCCAAGCGGGGGTTACCTACGAGCAGTACTTC. It encodes CASSYSFPQAGVTYEQYF.